The sequence of this TCR beta chain was determined in a study of T cell responses to AZD1222 COVID-19 vaccine. Trimming removed 3 bases from V and 2 bases from J; junction bases left unmatched: 9. The CDR3 runs 17 residues. The germline CDR1 and CDR2 sequences are LNHDA and SQIVND (reference sequence). The protocol was immunoSEQ multiplex PCR, while the TCRdb copy is restricted to in-frame clones and leaves out a portion. The data hold 160,000 or so clones, with approximately 90% observed a single time. This chain joins TRBV19 and TRBJ2-1; TRBD1 agrees at 8 bases. Sequencing used peripheral blood, obtained 28 days after the second dose of the MenACWY control vaccine. This receptor was obtained from an adult who received the MenACWY meningococcal vaccine as a control. For the CDR3, the DNA is TGTGCCAGTAGTATGTGGTCCAGACAGGGGACCTACAATGAGCAGTTCTTC. Its translation is CASSMWSRQGTYNEQFF. The full variable domain, its missing parts supplied by reference TRBV19 and TRBJ2-1, is DGGITQSPKYLFRKEGQNVTLSCEQNLNHDAMYWYRQDPGQGLRLIYYSQIVNDFQKGDIAEGYSVSREKKESFPLTVTSAQKNPTAFYLCASSMWSRQGTYNEQFFGPGTRLTVL.